The source of this TCR beta chain is a study of OX40 agonist ivuxolimab in advanced cancers. Broader study findings: Clonal expansion was among the lowest in partial responders at 0.1-3.0 mg/kg, especially CD8+. There were, on average, more expanded clones in CD8+ T cells than in CD4+.

The protocol was immunoSEQ multiplex PCR, while the TCRdb copy is restricted to in-frame clones and leaves out a portion. The sample has 61,000 or so clones, around 83% seen once. This CDR3 has 17 residues. Per the germline V gene, CDR1 is LGHNA and CDR2 is YNFKEQ. Unmatched junction bases numbered 8, after V lost 1 base and J lost 1 base. On this clone: Its specificity is unknown.

V is TRBV4-2 and J is TRBJ2-5; the match to TRBD2 covers 8 bases. The TCR comes from an adult with an advanced solid tumor such as melanoma, head and neck, liver or kidney cancer. Source: CD4+ or CD8+ T cells sorted from blood, taken in a trial of the OX40 agonist ivuxolimab. CDR3 sequence: CASSQGQQRGTQETQYF. The CDR3, as DNA: TGTGCCAGCAGCCAAGGTCAACAGCGGGGGACCCAAGAGACCCAGTACTTC.